The 5 T cell receptor beta chains presented below share a single source sample, sequenced in a study of vaccination effects on CD4 cells after COVID-19. Their recognized antigens are unknown. Antigen-specific CD4+ T cells were expanded (with viral peptide pools) by the ViraFEST assay ahead of sequencing. Isolation of CD4+ T cells took place after 10 to 11 days of culture. It was between March and December 2020 that the person had a SARS-CoV-2 infection confirmed by PCR. The method was immunoSEQ multiplex PCR; TCRdb's version includes in-frame clones alone and lacks a portion of them. The table lists about 45,000 clones, under 80% of them singletons. The specimen was CD4+ T cells from PBMCs cultured with a peptide pool, collected before COVID-19 vaccination. Receptors were obtained from a human donor who had a prior SARS-CoV-2 infection.

This CDR3 reads CASSLGSLNTEAFF. CDR3 coding DNA: TGTGCCAGCAGCTTAGGGAGCTTGAACACTGAAGCTTTCTTT. This chain uses TRBV7-9 with TRBJ1-1; D ambiguous. The CDR3 spans 14 residues. Per germline, CDR1 SEHNR and CDR2 FQNEAQ (reference sequence). Trimming took 1 base from V and 0 from J, leaving 6 bases between them.

This chain joins TRBV7-9 and TRBJ1-4; D remains ambiguous. V lost 0 bases and J lost 5, with 4 bases in between. The germline gives CDR1 SEHNR, CDR2 FQNEAQ (reference sequence). CDR3 length equals 13 residues. CDR3 bases: TGTGCCAGCAGCTTAGCGGCAAATGAAAAACTGTTTTTT. Translated: CASSLAANEKLFF.

The chain combines TRBV2 with TRBJ2-5; 7 nucleotides line up with TRBD2. The CDR3 is 17 amino acids. V lost 8 bases, J lost 3 bases, and 18 bases stayed unmatched. Germline V CDR1 and CDR2: SNHLY, FYNNEI. CDR3: CASYKTGLAGDEETQYF. The CDR3 region has the DNA TGTGCCAGCTACAAAACGGGATTGGCGGGGGACGAAGAGACCCAGTACTTC.

The chain employs TRBV5-4 and TRBJ2-2; D not certain. The germline V and J ends were trimmed by 4 bases and 3 bases, with 13 bases remaining between them. The germline V gene encodes CDR1 SGHNT and CDR2 YYREEE (reference sequence). CDR3 length equals 15 residues. DNA for the CDR3: TGTGCCAGCAGCCGCGGAGTGGGCGACACCGGGGAGCTGTTTTTT. Residues: CASSRGVGDTGELFF.

The chain links TRBV7-9 to TRBJ1-4, with D hard to call. The CDR3 totals 15 residues. Germline V gene lookup returns CDR1 SEHNR and CDR2 FQNEAQ (reference sequence). With 4 bases removed from V and 0 bases from J, the gap between germline ends came to 9 bases. Here the CDR3 DNA reads TGTGCCAGCAGCTGGGAGGTCGCAACTAATGAAAAACTGTTTTTT. Protein sequence: CASSWEVATNEKLFF.